The 17 T cell receptor beta chains listed next were all sequenced from one sample in a study of blood T cell repertoires in COVID-19. Profiling relied on immunoSEQ multiplex PCR, and the TCRdb table lists in-frame clones only, not all of them. The sample shows roughly 450,000 clones, 80% to 95% of them seen only once. Material for sequencing was PBMCs or T cells enriched from blood (not recorded which). All receptors derive from a man between 18 and 35 years old who had recovered from COVID-19.

This chain joins TRBV7-3 and TRBJ1-1; D remains ambiguous. CDR3 size: 13 residues. CDR1 SGHTA and CDR2 FQGTGA come from the germline V gene. Trimming left V 6 bases short and J 1 base short, with 9 bases between. CDR3: CASSTGENTEAFF. In nucleotides, the CDR3 is TGTGCCAGCAGTACCGGAGAGAACACTGAAGCTTTCTTT.

This sequence joins TRBV25-1 and TRBJ1-2; no definite D call. Deletions cut 3 bases from V and 1 base from J, with 6 bases between. The germline V gene encodes CDR1 MGHDK and CDR2 SYGVNS. This CDR3 region has 13 residues. The chain's CDR3 is CASSDPNNYGYTF. DNA of the CDR3: TGTGCCAGCAGTGACCCAAATAACTATGGCTACACCTTC.

The chain has TRBV28 and TRBJ2-2; possible D gene TRBD2, 6 bases. Germline V gene lookup returns CDR1 MDHEN and CDR2 SYDVKM. The CDR3 covers 16 residues. Trimming took 6 bases from V and 3 from J, leaving 17 bases between them. The CDR3 DNA is TGTGCCAGCAGCCGAGGGGACTTGCCGTACACCGGGGAGCTGTTTTTT. Translated, it gives CASSRGDLPYTGELFF.

V and J are TRBV7-9 and TRBJ2-7, with D perhaps TRBD2 (5 bases). V was clipped by 3 bases and J by 0 bases, with 12 bases between them. Germline loops: CDR1 SEHNR, CDR2 FQNEAQ (reference sequence). The CDR3 runs 15 residues. CDR3 loop: CASSFYGKRSYEQYF. In DNA form, the CDR3 reads TGTGCCAGCAGCTTCTACGGGAAACGCTCCTACGAGCAGTACTTC.

The chain has TRBV28 and TRBJ2-5; weak D call: TRBD2 (6 bases). The CDR3 is made up of 12 amino acids. V lost 2 bases and J 10 bases, leaving 11 bases between the germline ends. Per germline, CDR1 MDHEN and CDR2 SYDVKM. This CDR3 is CASSLRGSFQYF. The CDR3 region has the DNA TGTGCCAGCAGTTTACGGGGGAGTTTCCAGTACTTC. The entire variable domain, with the rest obtained from reference TRBV28 and TRBJ2-5, is as follows: DVKVTQSSRYLVKRTGEKVFLECVQDMDHENMFWYRQDPGLGLRLIYFSYDVKMKEKGDIPEGYSVSREKKERFSLILESASTNQTSMYLCASSLRGSFQYFGPGTRLLVL.

The rearrangement links TRBV23-1 to TRBJ1-6; 7 nucleotides agree with TRBD1. TRBV23-1 belongs to the ORF category, with a function that is uncertain. This CDR3 is 16 amino acids long. Germline trimming cut 1 base from V and 5 bases from J; bases unmatched to any gene: 5. CDR3 DNA: TGCGCCAGCAGTCAATTGACAGGGTCCCATAATTCACCCCTCCACTTT. It codes for CASSQLTGSHNSPLHF.

The chain uses TRBV28 and TRBJ2-1, with a possible D match to TRBD2 (6 bases). There are 13 residues in the CDR3. The ends were cut back, 2 bases at V and 4 bases at J, with 6 bases in the middle. Germline V gene lookup returns CDR1 MDHEN and CDR2 SYDVKM. CDR3 sequence: CASSLGTYNEQFF. The CDR3 bases are TGTGCCAGCAGTTTAGGGACTTACAATGAGCAGTTCTTC.

This chain uses TRBV7-6 with TRBJ1-4, with a possible D match to TRBD1 (5 bases). The CDR3 contains 16 residues. Germline CDR1 is SGHVS and CDR2 is FNYEAQ. Between the trimmed V and J ends, which lost 5 bases and 0 bases, there was a span of 13 bases. The CDR3 loop reads CASSPETGATNEKLFF. CDR3 DNA sequence: TGTGCCAGCAGCCCCGAAACAGGAGCAACTAATGAAAAACTGTTTTTT.

This clone was seen once. The chain recombines TRBV9 with TRBJ2-3, with 11 positions matching TRBD2. The ends lost 6 bases at V and 0 bases at J; junction bases unmatched: 9. The CDR3 sequence is 17 residues long. Germline V CDR1 and CDR2: SGDLS, YYNGEE. The CDR3 protein is CASTRWGTSGSTDTQYF. The DNA for the CDR3 is TGTGCCAGCACCCGGTGGGGGACTAGCGGTAGCACAGATACGCAGTATTTT. The full variable domain, in which reference TRBV9 and TRBJ2-3 provide the parts outside the CDR3, is DSGVTQTPKHLITATGQRVTLRCSPRSGDLSVYWYQQSLDQGLQFLIQYYNGEERAKGNILERFSAQQFPDLHSELNLSSLELGDSALYFCASTRWGTSGSTDTQYFGPGTRLTVL.

V usage is TRBV28 and J usage is TRBJ1-1; 10 bases align to TRBD1. The junction had 13 bases not matched to a gene; V was cut back by 4 bases and J by 11 bases. The CDR3 runs 15 residues. Germline CDR1 MDHEN, CDR2 SYDVKM. The CDR3 loop is CASSSIRQGANGAFF. CDR3 sequence (DNA): TGTGCCAGCAGTTCTATAAGACAGGGGGCGAATGGTGCTTTCTTT.

This clone was recorded only once. This chain connects TRBV10-2 to TRBJ2-1, with 8 bases aligning to TRBD2. The germline CDR1 and CDR2 sequences are WSHSY and SAAADI. With 5 bases clipped from V and 0 bases from J, the junction kept 3 bases outside the gene matches. The length of the CDR3 is 15 residues. The CDR3 is CASSRSGASYNEQFF. CDR3 coding DNA: TGCGCCAGCAGTCGTAGCGGGGCCTCCTACAATGAGCAGTTCTTC.

V and J are TRBV5-8 and TRBJ2-3, with 10 positions matching TRBD2. V lost 5 bases and J lost 5; bases outside the gene matches: 17. The CDR3 contains 18 residues. CDR1 SGHTS and CDR2 YDEGEE come from the germline V gene. The DNA of the CDR3 is TGTGCCAGCAGTTCTCGAGGACTAGCGGTATACGGGGGAGATACGCAGTATTTT. Amino acids: CASSSRGLAVYGGDTQYF.

Points on this clone: Other DNA sequences in this specimen translate into the identical CDR3. J is TRBJ1-1 and V is TRBV20-1; D call uncertain. This CDR3 contains 11 residues. V was pared by 6 bases and J by 1 base, with 6 bases between. Per the germline V gene, CDR1 is DFQATT and CDR2 is SNEGSKA (reference sequence). The CDR3 spells CSAGSNTEAFF. CDR3 DNA: TGCAGTGCCGGGTCGAACACTGAAGCTTTCTTT.

Here the CDR3 reads CASSVAGDHYNEQFF. CDR3 DNA sequence: TGTGCCAGCAGCGTAGCGGGGGATCACTACAATGAGCAGTTCTTC. The chain has TRBV9 and TRBJ2-1; a weak D match, TRBD2 (6 bases). The CDR3 contains 15 residues. V lost 0 bases and J lost 3, with 10 bases in between. Per germline, CDR1 SGDLS and CDR2 YYNGEE.

V and J are TRBV15 and TRBJ2-7; D is unclear. Germline V CDR1 and CDR2: LNHNV, YYDKDF (reference sequence). The CDR3 is 13 amino acids. The V gene lost 1 base and the J gene lost 0 bases, with 4 bases spanning the gap. Here the CDR3 reads CATSRGASYEQYF. In nucleotides, the CDR3 is TGTGCCACCAGCAGAGGAGCCTCCTACGAGCAGTACTTC.

The V gene is TRBV7-9, the J gene TRBJ1-1; D is uncertain. Germline V gene lookup returns CDR1 SEHNR and CDR2 FQNEAQ (reference sequence). The CDR3 loop spans 14 amino acids. The V end was cut by 5 bases, the J end by 1 base, with 11 bases between. The CDR3 DNA follows: TGTGCCAGCAGCGCAACAACAGCGAACACTGAAGCTTTCTTT. It yields the protein CASSATTANTEAFF.

This clone was seen just once. V gene TRBV9 combines with J gene TRBJ2-6; TRBD1 agrees at 9 bases. This CDR3 region has 16 residues. The germline gives CDR1 SGDLS, CDR2 YYNGEE. Germline trimming cut 6 bases from V and 2 bases from J; bases unmatched to any gene: 6. CDR3 residues: CASTVGDRAGANVLTF. The CDR3 region has the DNA TGTGCCAGCACCGTCGGGGACAGGGCTGGGGCCAACGTCCTGACTTTC. The whole variable domain, remainder taken from reference TRBV9 and TRBJ2-6, is DSGVTQTPKHLITATGQRVTLRCSPRSGDLSVYWYQQSLDQGLQFLIQYYNGEERAKGNILERFSAQQFPDLHSELNLSSLELGDSALYFCASTVGDRAGANVLTFGAGSRLTVL.